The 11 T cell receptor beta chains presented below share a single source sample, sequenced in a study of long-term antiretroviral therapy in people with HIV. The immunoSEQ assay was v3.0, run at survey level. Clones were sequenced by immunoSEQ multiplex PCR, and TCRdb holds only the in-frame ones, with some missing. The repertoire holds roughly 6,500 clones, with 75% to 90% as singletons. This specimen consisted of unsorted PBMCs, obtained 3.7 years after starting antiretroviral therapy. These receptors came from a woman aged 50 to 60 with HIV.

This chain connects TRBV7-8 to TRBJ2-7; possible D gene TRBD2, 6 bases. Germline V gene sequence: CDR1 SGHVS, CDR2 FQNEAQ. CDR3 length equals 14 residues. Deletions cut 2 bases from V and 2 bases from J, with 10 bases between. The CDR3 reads CASSLQRVPYEQYF. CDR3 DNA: TGTGCCAGCAGCTTACAGCGGGTACCCTACGAGCAGTACTTC.

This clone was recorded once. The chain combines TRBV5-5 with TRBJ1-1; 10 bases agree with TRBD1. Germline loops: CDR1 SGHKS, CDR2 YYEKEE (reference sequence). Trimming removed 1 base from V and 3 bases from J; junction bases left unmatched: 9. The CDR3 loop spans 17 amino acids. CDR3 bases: TGTGCCAGCAGCTTGCTCCAGGGACAGGGGACGGACACTGAAGCTTTCTTT. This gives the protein CASSLLQGQGTDTEAFF.

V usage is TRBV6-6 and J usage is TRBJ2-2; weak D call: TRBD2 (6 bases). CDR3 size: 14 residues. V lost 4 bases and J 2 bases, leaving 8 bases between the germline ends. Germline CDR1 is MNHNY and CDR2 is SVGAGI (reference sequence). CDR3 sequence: CASSWRVNTGELFF. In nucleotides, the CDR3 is TGTGCCAGCAGTTGGAGGGTTAACACCGGGGAGCTGTTTTTT.

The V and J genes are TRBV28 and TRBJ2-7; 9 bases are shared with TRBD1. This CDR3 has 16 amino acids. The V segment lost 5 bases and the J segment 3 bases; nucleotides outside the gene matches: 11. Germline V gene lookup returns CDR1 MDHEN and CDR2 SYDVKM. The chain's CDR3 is CASSASGTGTHYEQYF. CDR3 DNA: TGTGCCAGCAGTGCCTCAGGGACAGGGACGCACTACGAGCAGTACTTC.

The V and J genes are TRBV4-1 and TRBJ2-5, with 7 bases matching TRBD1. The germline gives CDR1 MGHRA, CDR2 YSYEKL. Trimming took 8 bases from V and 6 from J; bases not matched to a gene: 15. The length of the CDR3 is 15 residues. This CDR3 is CASRDLDRAGQTQYF. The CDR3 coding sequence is TGCGCCAGCCGGGATCTCGACAGGGCCGGGCAGACCCAGTACTTC.

CDR3 DNA sequence: TGCAGCGTGACCCCAGCAGATACGCAGTATTTT. Translated, it gives CSVTPADTQYF. The rearrangement links TRBV29-1 to TRBJ2-3; D gene uncertain. The CDR3 has 11 amino acids. The V gene's germline CDR1 is SQVTM and CDR2 ANQGSEA. Trimming pared 6 bases from V and 4 bases from J, leaving 8 bases between.

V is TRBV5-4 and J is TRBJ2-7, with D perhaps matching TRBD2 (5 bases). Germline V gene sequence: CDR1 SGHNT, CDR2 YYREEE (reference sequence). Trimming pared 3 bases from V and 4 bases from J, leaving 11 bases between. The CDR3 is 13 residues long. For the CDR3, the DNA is TGTGCCAGCAGCTCGTGGACTGATTACGAGCAGTACTTC. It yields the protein CASSSWTDYEQYF.

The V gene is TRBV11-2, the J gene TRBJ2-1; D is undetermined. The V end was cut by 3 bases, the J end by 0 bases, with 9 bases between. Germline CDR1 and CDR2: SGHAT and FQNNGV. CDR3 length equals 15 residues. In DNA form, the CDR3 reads TGTGCCAGCAGCTTTAGGCGGAGCTCCTACAATGAGCAGTTCTTC. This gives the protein CASSFRRSSYNEQFF.

The CDR3 DNA sequence: TGTGCCAGCCGTGGGACGGGCAATCAGCCCCAGCATTTT. The encoded protein is CASRGTGNQPQHF. V is TRBV27 and J is TRBJ1-5, with a weak D call TRBD1 (5 bases). V dropped 8 bases and J dropped 2 bases, with 10 bases sitting between them. Per the germline V gene, CDR1 is MNHEY and CDR2 is SMNVEV (reference sequence). The CDR3 runs 13 residues.

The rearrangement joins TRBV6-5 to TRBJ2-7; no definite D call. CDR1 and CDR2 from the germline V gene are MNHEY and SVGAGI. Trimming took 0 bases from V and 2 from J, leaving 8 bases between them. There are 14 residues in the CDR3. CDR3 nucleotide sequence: TGTGCCAGCAGTTACTCGAGGACGGCCTACGAGCAGTACTTC. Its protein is CASSYSRTAYEQYF.

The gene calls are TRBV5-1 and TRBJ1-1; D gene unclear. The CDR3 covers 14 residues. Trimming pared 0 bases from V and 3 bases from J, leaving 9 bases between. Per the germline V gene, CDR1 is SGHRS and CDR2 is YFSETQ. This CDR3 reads CASSLAWRDTEAFF. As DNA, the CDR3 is TGCGCCAGCAGCTTGGCCTGGAGGGACACTGAAGCTTTCTTT.